This T cell receptor (beta chain) came from a study of blood T cell repertoires in COVID-19. Study overall: The United States, Italy and Spain provided the acute and convalescent COVID-19 samples. In each case, the material was cDNA or gDNA derived from T cells, B-cell-depleted T cells, or PBMCs.

Unmatched junction bases numbered 7, after V lost 5 bases and J lost 4 bases. The CDR3 is 15 amino acids. CDR1 and CDR2 (germline): SGHTA, FQGTGA. In the study's own analysis: Amplified reference gene primers provided the basis for estimating nucleated cell counts. Sequenced by immunoSEQ multiplex PCR; TCRdb stores in-frame clones only, minus some. Clone size and V and J calls were adopted from that table, with D and trimming inferred from the DNA. The sample holds approximately 30,000 clones, more than 80% seen once. The chain has TRBV7-3 and TRBJ1-5; 8 bases line up with TRBD1. This receptor was identified in a woman aged 40 to 50 with active or convalescent COVID-19. The sample taken for sequencing was peripheral blood. The CDR3 DNA reads as TGTGCCAGCAGCGGTACAGGGGGGAGGAATCAGCCCCAGCATTTT. It is translated as CASSGTGGRNQPQHF.